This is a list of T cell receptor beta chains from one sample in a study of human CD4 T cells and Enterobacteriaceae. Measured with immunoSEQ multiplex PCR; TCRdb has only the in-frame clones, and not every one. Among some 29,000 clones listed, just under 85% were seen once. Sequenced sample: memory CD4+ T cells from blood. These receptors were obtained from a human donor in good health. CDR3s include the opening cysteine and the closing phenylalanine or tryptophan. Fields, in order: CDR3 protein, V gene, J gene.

cdr3_aa: CASSEMSSSYNEQFF
v_call: TRBV6-1
j_call: TRBJ2-1

cdr3_aa: CASSTTRTGGVDNEQFF
v_call: TRBV19
j_call: TRBJ2-1

cdr3_aa: CAISSGANTPYNEQFF
v_call: TRBV10-3
j_call: TRBJ2-1

cdr3_aa: CASSSAGGPSEQFF
v_call: TRBV19
j_call: TRBJ2-1

cdr3_aa: CASSPRVGGASEAFF
v_call: TRBV11-2
j_call: TRBJ1-1

cdr3_aa: CASSLWLAVDTQYF
v_call: TRBV5-4
j_call: TRBJ2-3

cdr3_aa: CATSSVGGETQYF
v_call: TRBV15
j_call: TRBJ2-5

cdr3_aa: CASSPPRGPFREQFF
v_call: TRBV18
j_call: TRBJ2-1

cdr3_aa: CASRNGPVTEQFF
v_call: TRBV6-5
j_call: TRBJ2-1

cdr3_aa: CASSPVGSTVGNTIYF
v_call: TRBV9
j_call: TRBJ1-3

cdr3_aa: CASSFGQNTEAFF
v_call: TRBV5-6
j_call: TRBJ1-1

cdr3_aa: CASSPYAGGPYEQYF
v_call: TRBV18
j_call: TRBJ2-7

cdr3_aa: CASSLETGSGNTIYF
v_call: TRBV7-2
j_call: TRBJ1-3

cdr3_aa: CASSVSTDTQYF
v_call: TRBV2
j_call: TRBJ2-3

cdr3_aa: CASSLEENTEAFF
v_call: TRBV28
j_call: TRBJ1-1

cdr3_aa: CASSLLGENTEAFF
v_call: TRBV5-6
j_call: TRBJ1-1

cdr3_aa: CASSLTLQETQYF
v_call: TRBV13
j_call: TRBJ2-5

cdr3_aa: CVRSLARTSGRAYEQYF
v_call: TRBV7-5
j_call: TRBJ2-7

cdr3_aa: CASSYSAGDNQPQHF
v_call: TRBV6-5
j_call: TRBJ1-5

cdr3_aa: CASSFAGGGGQPQHF
v_call: TRBV5-5
j_call: TRBJ1-5

cdr3_aa: CASSRASGTGGAQPQHF
v_call: TRBV19
j_call: TRBJ1-5

cdr3_aa: CASSFHGNTEAFF
v_call: TRBV7-3
j_call: TRBJ1-1

cdr3_aa: CASIPGGLGDRGTEAFF
v_call: TRBV5-1
j_call: TRBJ1-1

cdr3_aa: CASSLGTGTNTGELFF
v_call: TRBV5-1
j_call: TRBJ2-2

cdr3_aa: CASTGAMSSYNEQFF
v_call: TRBV19
j_call: TRBJ2-1

cdr3_aa: CSVGPGTANTEAFF
v_call: TRBV29-1
j_call: TRBJ1-1

cdr3_aa: CASSLFGTAIFGQPQHF
v_call: TRBV27
j_call: TRBJ1-5

cdr3_aa: CASSPTGGLVTSETQYF
v_call: TRBV11-2
j_call: TRBJ2-5

cdr3_aa: CASGPLGLNTEAFF
v_call: TRBV12-5
j_call: TRBJ1-1

cdr3_aa: CASGIATGPTEAFF
v_call: TRBV12-5
j_call: TRBJ1-1

cdr3_aa: CAISESGQGEQPQHF
v_call: TRBV10-3
j_call: TRBJ1-5

cdr3_aa: CASSPTGDRGSYEQYF
v_call: TRBV19
j_call: TRBJ2-7

cdr3_aa: CASSLAGTGTRSYNSPLHF
v_call: TRBV5-5
j_call: TRBJ1-6

cdr3_aa: CSVGQGRNTEAFF
v_call: TRBV29-1
j_call: TRBJ1-1

cdr3_aa: CASRRGGFLEKLFF
v_call: TRBV28
j_call: TRBJ1-4

cdr3_aa: CASSPGTSGGGNEQFF
v_call: TRBV5-4
j_call: TRBJ2-1

cdr3_aa: CASSPSGTNTEAFF
v_call: TRBV6-5
j_call: TRBJ1-1

cdr3_aa: CASSLALGFTDTQYF
v_call: TRBV5-6
j_call: TRBJ2-3

cdr3_aa: CASSPPPRQTQYF
v_call: TRBV18
j_call: TRBJ2-5

cdr3_aa: CASSVGQGDNEKLFF
v_call: TRBV5-4
j_call: TRBJ1-4

cdr3_aa: CASSRLAGVYEQYF
v_call: TRBV28
j_call: TRBJ2-7

cdr3_aa: CASSQETLEAYNEQFF
v_call: TRBV4-2
j_call: TRBJ2-1

cdr3_aa: CASSLTGAPNGELFF
v_call: TRBV5-4
j_call: TRBJ2-2

cdr3_aa: CASSSRLGGVGTEAFF
v_call: TRBV27
j_call: TRBJ1-1

cdr3_aa: CASSLGGAITEAFF
v_call: TRBV6-1
j_call: TRBJ1-1

cdr3_aa: CASSLGAGDRGRNTEAFF
v_call: TRBV11-1
j_call: TRBJ1-1

cdr3_aa: CASSVVGAGDTEAFF
v_call: TRBV9
j_call: TRBJ1-1

cdr3_aa: CASRPAQGASQETQYF
v_call: TRBV10-2
j_call: TRBJ2-5

cdr3_aa: CASTDVGTGSENGGYTF
v_call: TRBV19
j_call: TRBJ1-2

cdr3_aa: CASSLRDRFNTDTQYF
v_call: TRBV5-1
j_call: TRBJ2-3

cdr3_aa: CAISVSLDGYYGYTF
v_call: TRBV10-3
j_call: TRBJ1-2

cdr3_aa: CASSLFSGRFNEQFF
v_call: TRBV6-5
j_call: TRBJ2-1

cdr3_aa: CASSSEGARNTEAFF
v_call: TRBV5-1
j_call: TRBJ1-1

cdr3_aa: CASSLDTESDTQYF
v_call: TRBV5-4
j_call: TRBJ2-3

cdr3_aa: CASSRWGTNEKLFF
v_call: TRBV4-1
j_call: TRBJ1-4

cdr3_aa: CASSPRLGQGGNEQFF
v_call: TRBV11-2
j_call: TRBJ2-1

cdr3_aa: CASSEDGGGQETQYF
v_call: TRBV6-1
j_call: TRBJ2-5

cdr3_aa: CASRVGLHSGNTIYF
v_call: TRBV6-1
j_call: TRBJ1-3

cdr3_aa: CASSLVADTQYF
v_call: TRBV11-3
j_call: TRBJ2-3